These T cell receptor beta chains were read from a single sample in a study of cytomegalovirus exposure and HLA in healthy donors. Measured with immunoSEQ multiplex PCR; TCRdb has only the in-frame clones, and not every one. Altogether about 150,000 clones are present, around 79% being singletons, with the ten largest covering around 1.5%. Material for sequencing was PBMCs. The receptor set was obtained from a man between 18 and 35 years old in good health and CMV-seronegative. Both conserved end residues are part of each CDR3. D genes are given only for firm matches. Expanded clones are given a class, and other clones once, few, many or no size at all.

clone_size	d_call	v_call	j_call	cdr3_aa	cdr3_nt
NA	NA	TRBV28	TRBJ2-7	CASSPPPIYEQYF	TGTGCCAGCAGTCCTCCCCCCATCTACGAGCAGTACTTC
NA	NA	TRBV27	TRBJ2-7	CASSPSGVRLSQYF	TGTGCCAGCTCCCCCTCGGGGGTCCGCTTGTCGCAGTACTTC
NA	TRBD1	TRBV5-1	TRBJ1-5	CASSPGTGVQPQHF	TGCGCCAGCAGCCCCGGGACAGGGGTTCAGCCCCAGCATTTT
NA	NA	TRBV29-1	TRBJ1-1	CSVGRGAGAFF	TGCAGCGTGGGGAGGGGGGCAGGAGCTTTCTTT
NA	TRBD2	TRBV7-9	TRBJ2-4	CASSFRTSNIQYF	TGTGCCAGCAGCTTCCGGACTAGTAACATTCAGTACTTC
NA	NA	TRBV5-5	TRBJ2-7	CASSQTGYEQYF	TGTGCCAGCAGCCAGACAGGCTACGAGCAGTACTTC
NA	TRBD2	TRBV4-1	TRBJ2-7	CASSSGLAGVEYF	TGCGCCAGCAGCTCGGGACTAGCGGGAGTTGAGTACTTC
NA	NA	TRBV6-5	TRBJ1-4	CASSYRGGGGEKLFF	TGTGCCAGCAGTTACAGGGGAGGGGGTGGTGAAAAACTGTTTTTT
NA	NA	TRBV7-2	TRBJ2-7	CASSASLASRSYEQYF	TGTGCCAGCAGCGCTTCCCTAGCGTCCCGCTCCTACGAGCAGTACTTC
NA	TRBD2	TRBV29-1	TRBJ2-5	CSVASPLTSGSFMETQYF	TGCAGCGTTGCCTCCCCTCTGACTAGCGGGAGTTTTATGGAGACCCAGTACTTC
NA	NA	TRBV18	TRBJ1-2	CASSPGGDYGYTF	TGTGCCAGCTCACCGGGGGGAGACTATGGCTACACCTTC
NA	NA	TRBV7-2	TRBJ2-5	CASSFRQGRETQYF	TGTGCCAGCAGCTTTAGGCAGGGTCGGGAGACCCAGTACTTC
NA	TRBD2	TRBV7-2	TRBJ2-7	CASSLVPSGPSSYEQYF	TGTGCCAGCAGCTTAGTTCCTAGCGGGCCCAGCTCCTACGAGCAGTACTTC
NA	NA	TRBV11-3	TRBJ1-1	CASSLDLREEAFF	TGTGCCAGCAGCTTAGATCTTCGCGAGGAGGCTTTCTTT
NA	TRBD1	TRBV4-3	TRBJ1-4	CASSRERDRRNEKLFF	TGCGCCAGCAGCCGGGAGAGGGACAGAAGAAATGAAAAACTGTTTTTT
once	TRBD2	TRBV9	TRBJ2-1	CASSEGTRDNEQFF	TGTGCCAGCAGCGAGGGGACTAGAGACAATGAGCAGTTCTTC
NA	NA	TRBV27	TRBJ2-7	CASSPRSSGLYEQYF	TGTGCCAGCAGTCCCCGTAGTAGCGGACTCTACGAGCAGTACTTC
NA	TRBD1	TRBV7-2	TRBJ1-1	CASTTGGLTEAFF	TGTGCCAGCACTACAGGGGGATTGACTGAAGCTTTCTTT
NA	NA	TRBV11-3	TRBJ2-2	CASSPAGGNTGELFF	TGTGCCAGCAGCCCTGCAGGAGGCAACACCGGGGAGCTGTTTTTT
NA	NA	TRBV6-5	TRBJ2-7	CASSYRDNSYEQYF	TGTGCCAGCAGTTACCGGGACAACTCCTACGAGCAGTACTTC
few	TRBD1	TRBV9	TRBJ2-7	CASSQTGNEQYF	TGTGCCAGCAGCCAGACAGGGAACGAGCAGTACTTC
NA	TRBD1	TRBV18	TRBJ1-4	CASSPGSGQGEKLFF	TGTGCCAGCTCACCAGGAAGTGGACAGGGCGAAAAACTGTTTTTT
few	NA	TRBV27	TRBJ2-1	CASSFARGSYNEQFF	TGTGCCAGCAGTTTCGCCAGGGGCTCCTACAATGAGCAGTTCTTC
NA	TRBD1	TRBV7-2	TRBJ2-7	CASSFRWDRGYEQYF	TGTGCCAGCAGCTTCCGCTGGGACAGGGGTTACGAGCAGTACTTC
NA	NA	TRBV5-4	TRBJ2-5	CASSLSAGEGETQYF	TGTGCCAGCAGCTTGTCGGCAGGGGAAGGAGAGACCCAGTACTTC
NA	TRBD2	TRBV5-4	TRBJ2-1	CASSRDYYNEQFF	TGTGCCAGCAGCCGGGACTACTACAATGAGCAGTTCTTC
NA	TRBD2	TRBV28	TRBJ2-1	CASSSHLREVYNEQFF	TGTGCCAGCAGTTCCCACTTGCGGGAGGTTTACAATGAGCAGTTCTTC
NA	TRBD2	TRBV11-2	TRBJ2-7	CASSSWASGTYEQYF	TGTGCCAGCAGCTCTTGGGCTAGCGGGACCTACGAGCAGTACTTC
many	TRBD2	TRBV18	TRBJ2-1	CASSLTSVQFF	TGTGCCAGCTCATTGACTAGCGTGCAGTTCTTC
NA	NA	TRBV4-1	TRBJ2-2	CASSQEMRAGELFF	TGCGCCAGCAGCCAAGAGATGAGGGCCGGGGAGCTGTTTTTT
NA	NA	TRBV7-9	TRBJ2-1	CASNLLSGTAYNEQFF	TGTGCCAGCAACCTACTAAGTGGAACGGCTTACAATGAGCAGTTCTTC
NA	TRBD2	TRBV5-6	TRBJ2-7	CASRVSGSSYEQYF	TGTGCCAGCAGGGTTAGCGGGAGCTCCTACGAGCAGTACTTC
NA	TRBD1	TRBV6-5	TRBJ1-2	CASRGTDRDYGYTF	TGTGCCAGCAGGGGGACGGACAGGGACTATGGCTACACCTTC
NA	TRBD2	TRBV23-1	TRBJ2-5	CASSQGGGWETQYF	TGCGCCAGCAGTCAGGGGGGAGGGTGGGAGACCCAGTACTTC
NA	NA	TRBV7-9	TRBJ2-1	CASSLVGGRLANEQFF	TGTGCCAGCAGCTTAGTGGGTGGGCGCCTAGCCAATGAGCAGTTCTTC
few	TRBD1	TRBV28	TRBJ2-2	CASQGTGPYTGELFF	TGTGCCAGCCAGGGGACAGGGCCCTACACCGGGGAGCTGTTTTTT
NA	TRBD1	TRBV6-5	TRBJ1-1	CASTLNRGTNTEAFF	TGTGCCAGCACCCTAAACAGGGGTACGAACACTGAAGCTTTCTTT
NA	TRBD1	TRBV27	TRBJ2-2	CASSPRLTGGDPSGELFF	TGTGCCAGCAGTCCGCGATTGACAGGGGGCGACCCCAGTGGGGAGCTGTTTTTT
NA	TRBD2	TRBV18	TRBJ2-5	CASSPGGTSGKETQYF	TGTGCCAGCTCACCAGGGGGGACTAGCGGAAAAGAGACCCAGTACTTC
NA	NA	TRBV18	TRBJ2-1	CASSPRTLTFNEQFF	TGTGCCAGCTCACCGAGGACACTCACGTTCAATGAGCAGTTCTTC
NA	TRBD2	TRBV28	TRBJ2-7	CASSEGLAGSYEQYF	TGTGCCAGCAGTGAAGGACTAGCGGGGTCCTACGAGCAGTACTTC
NA	NA	TRBV9	TRBJ2-6	CASLGLGANVLTF	TGTGCCAGCCTAGGCCTAGGGGCCAACGTCCTGACTTTC
few	NA	TRBV7-9	TRBJ2-5	CASSLGALTRGETQYF	TGTGCCAGCAGCTTGGGGGCCCTAACAAGGGGAGAGACCCAGTACTTC
NA	TRBD2	TRBV27	TRBJ2-7	CASSLRLAGRDEQYF	TGTGCCAGCAGTTTACGACTAGCGGGACGGGACGAGCAGTACTTC
once	NA	TRBV28	TRBJ1-4	CASSFTGGNEKLFF	TGTGCCAGCAGTTTTACGGGGGGGAATGAAAAACTGTTTTTT
NA	NA	TRBV7-8	TRBJ1-5	CASSLELGDQPQHF	TGTGCCAGCAGCTTAGAATTGGGCGATCAGCCCCAGCATTTT
NA	NA	TRBV5-7	TRBJ2-7	CASSSTPWSSYEQYF	TGTGCCAGCAGCTCGACGCCCTGGAGCTCCTACGAGCAGTACTTC
NA	TRBD1	TRBV7-2	TRBJ2-7	CASSLPGQGAREQYF	TGTGCCAGCAGCTTACCGGGACAGGGGGCGCGGGAGCAGTACTTC
NA	NA	TRBV7-2	TRBJ2-7	CASSPGQPYEQYF	TGTGCCAGCAGCCCTGGACAGCCCTACGAGCAGTACTTC
few	TRBD2	TRBV9	TRBJ2-1	CASSPGTSGSPYNEQFF	TGTGCCAGCAGTCCCGGGACTAGCGGGAGTCCCTACAATGAGCAGTTCTTC